One and the same sample provided the 21 T cell receptor beta chains below, sequenced in a study of PD-L1 blockade in urothelial cancer. The protocol was immunoSEQ multiplex PCR, while the TCRdb copy is restricted to in-frame clones and leaves out a portion. This table holds under 95,000 clones, around 85% found once. Time point reported: pretreatment peripheral blood. Sequences were derived from PBMCs, sampled around atezolizumab (anti-PD-L1) treatment. The receptors here all came from a man in his 60s with urothelial cancer.

V gene TRBV20-1 combines with J gene TRBJ2-7; the D gene is possibly TRBD1 (6 bases). CDR1 is DFQATT and CDR2 is SNEGSKA in the germline V gene (reference sequence). This CDR3 region has 11 residues. V gave up 6 bases and J gave up 6 bases, with 12 bases separating them. CDR3 sequence reads: CSATNRVEQYF. The CDR3 nucleotides read TGCAGTGCAACGAACAGGGTCGAGCAGTACTTC.

The chain joins TRBV11-2 to TRBJ2-2; perhaps TRBD2 as D (5 bases). The CDR3 loop spans 15 amino acids. The V end was cut by 1 base, the J end by 7 bases, with 13 bases between. The germline V gene encodes CDR1 SGHAT and CDR2 FQNNGV. In DNA form, the CDR3 reads TGTGCCAGCAGCTTAGCCGGGGTCAAGGGCGGGGAGCTGTTTTTT. Residues: CASSLAGVKGGELFF.

This chain uses TRBV11-3 with TRBJ1-3; no definite D call. The ends were cut back, 6 bases at V and 1 base at J, with 4 bases in the middle. The CDR3 totals 12 residues. Germline V CDR1 and CDR2: SGHNT, YENEEA. This CDR3 is CASSPSGNTIYF. DNA of the CDR3: TGTGCCAGCAGTCCTTCTGGAAACACCATATATTTT.

The chain uses TRBV28 and TRBJ2-2; tentative D call: TRBD1 (6 bases). The CDR3 runs to 15 residues. Germline values: CDR1 MDHEN, CDR2 SYDVKM. The V end lost 6 bases, the J end lost 4 bases, and 15 bases lay between the germline ends. The CDR3: CASSSRTVFTGELFF. CDR3 nucleotides: TGTGCCAGCAGCTCCCGGACAGTGTTCACCGGGGAGCTGTTTTTT.

This clone was counted once. This chain connects TRBV21-1 to TRBJ2-1; TRBD1, the table's D call, was not compared with the DNA. TRBV21-1 is assigned pseudogene status. The CDR3 totals 16 residues. CDR3 residues: CASSTNRGSSYNEQFF. The CDR3 bases are TGTGCCAGCAGCACCAACAGGGGTAGCTCCTACAATGAGCAGTTCTTC.

V is TRBV2 and J is TRBJ1-1, with TRBD1 as a possible D gene (6 bases). The CDR3 runs to 17 residues. Trimming cost V 8 bases and J 1 base, with 23 bases left between them. Germline CDR1 and CDR2: SNHLY and FYNNEI. CDR3 protein: CASRKQSGALSNTEAFF. The CDR3 DNA reads as TGTGCCAGCCGAAAACAATCAGGGGCCCTCTCGAACACTGAAGCTTTCTTT. The entire variable domain, with the rest obtained from reference TRBV2 and TRBJ1-1, is as follows: EPEVTQTPSHQVTQMGQEVILRCVPISNHLYFYWYRQILGQKVEFLVSFYNNEISEKSEIFDDQFSVERPDGSNFTLKIRSTKLEDSAMYFCASRKQSGALSNTEAFFGQGTRLTVV.

The chain links TRBV5-1 to TRBJ2-1; TRBD2 agrees at 7 bases. Germline lookup yields CDR1 SGHRS and CDR2 YFSETQ. The ends lost 0 bases at V and 7 bases at J; junction bases unmatched: 7. This CDR3 contains 15 residues. CDR3 DNA sequence: TGCGCCAGCAGCTTGGGGAGACTAGCTGGGAATGAGCAGTTCTTC. Translating it yields CASSLGRLAGNEQFF.

The V call is TRBV6-5, the J call TRBJ1-1, with unresolved D. V shed 6 bases and J shed 8 bases, with 22 bases lying between them. CDR1 MNHEY and CDR2 SVGAGI come from the germline V gene. The CDR3 totals 15 residues. The CDR3 DNA reads TGTGCCAGCAGCGCTAAGGGAGCATGGGCCCCCGAAGCTTTCTTT. Protein sequence: CASSAKGAWAPEAFF.

The chain links TRBV5-1 to TRBJ2-7, with 9 nucleotides matching TRBD1. The V gene's germline CDR1 is SGHRS and CDR2 YFSETQ. With V trimmed by 0 bases and J by 2 bases, 6 bases remained unmatched. The CDR3 is made up of 16 amino acids. CDR3 region: CASSLAGGTGTYEQYF. The CDR3 DNA sequence: TGCGCCAGCAGCTTGGCCGGAGGGACAGGGACCTACGAGCAGTACTTC. Supplemented by reference TRBV5-1 and TRBJ2-7, the full variable domain reads KAGVTQTPRYLIKTRGQQVTLSCSPISGHRSVSWYQQTPGQGLQFLFEYFSETQRNKGNFPGRFSGRQFSNSRSEMNVSTLELGDSALYLCASSLAGGTGTYEQYFGPGTRLTVT.

The genes are TRBV5-6 and TRBJ2-4; 7 positions agree with TRBD1. This CDR3 spans 15 amino acids. With V trimmed by 2 bases and J by 1 base, 3 bases remained unmatched. Germline V gene data show CDR1 as SGHDT and CDR2 as YYEEEE. CDR3 loop: CASSFLTGAKNIQYF. The CDR3 coding sequence is TGTGCCAGCAGCTTTCTGACAGGGGCCAAAAACATTCAGTACTTC.

The chain is built from TRBV6-4 and TRBJ1-1; D uncertain. V was trimmed by 0 bases and J by 0 bases, leaving 14 bases between them. This CDR3 has 17 residues. Germline CDR1 is MRHNA and CDR2 is SNTAGT. In DNA, the CDR3 is TGTGCCAGCAGTGACTCGAGGGTCAGTGGGGTGAACACTGAAGCTTTCTTT. It encodes CASSDSRVSGVNTEAFF.

Regarding this clone: At one of its ends the junction is not consistent with the germline gene, which may arise from a read error. Other DNA sequences in this sample translate to the same CDR3. This chain connects TRBV7-3 to TRBJ1-2, with 10 bases matching TRBD1. Germline V gene lookup returns CDR1 SGHTA and CDR2 FQGTGA. The length of the CDR3 is 15 residues. CDR3: CASSLTGQGPYGYTF. CDR3 DNA sequence: TGTGCCAGCAGCCTAACGGGACAGGGGCCCTATGGCTACACCTTC.

The chain links TRBV5-1 to TRBJ2-7, with 8 bases that match TRBD1. The CDR3 has 14 residues. CDR1 and CDR2 (germline): SGHRS, YFSETQ. Losses at the gene ends were 4 bases for V and 6 bases for J; bases not matched to a gene: 9. CDR3 sequence reads: CASSIPGTGPEQYF. The CDR3, as DNA: TGCGCCAGCAGCATTCCCGGGACAGGCCCCGAGCAGTACTTC. Full variable domain (remainder filled in from reference TRBV5-1 and TRBJ2-7): KAGVTQTPRYLIKTRGQQVTLSCSPISGHRSVSWYQQTPGQGLQFLFEYFSETQRNKGNFPGRFSGRQFSNSRSEMNVSTLELGDSALYLCASSIPGTGPEQYFGPGTRLTVT.

This clone came up a few times. The chain links TRBV5-8 to TRBJ2-2, with 11 bases fitting TRBD2. The CDR3 loop spans 15 amino acids. CDR1 is SGHTS and CDR2 is YDEGEE in the germline V gene. V shed 3 bases, J shed 3 bases, and the junction held 1 base outside the gene matches. The DNA of the CDR3 is TGTGCCAGCAGCTCACTAGCGGGGGACACCGGGGAGCTGTTTTTT. It is translated as CASSSLAGDTGELFF.

The rearrangement uses TRBV19 and TRBJ2-7, with D maybe TRBD2 (6 bases). CDR1 LNHDA and CDR2 SQIVND come from the germline V gene (reference sequence). The CDR3 is 17 residues long. V lost 6 bases and J lost 3, with 24 bases in between. CDR3 amino acids: CASSPSYGQGGGYEQYF. The CDR3 coding sequence is TGTGCCAGTAGCCCATCTTACGGGCAGGGAGGCGGCTACGAGCAGTACTTC. Based on the CDR3 plus reference TRBV19 and TRBJ2-7, the full variable domain is DGGITQSPKYLFRKEGQNVTLSCEQNLNHDAMYWYRQDPGQGLRLIYYSQIVNDFQKGDIAEGYSVSREKKESFPLTVTSAQKNPTAFYLCASSPSYGQGGGYEQYFGPGTRLTVT.

The V and J genes are TRBV5-1 and TRBJ2-5; D remains ambiguous. Trimming left V 6 bases short and J 0 bases short, with 12 bases between. Germline V lookup: CDR1 SGHRS, CDR2 YFSETQ. The CDR3 sequence is 14 residues long. The CDR3 DNA sequence: TGCGCCAGCAACCTGATCAGTTACCAAGAGACCCAGTACTTC. It encodes CASNLISYQETQYF.

The chain couples TRBV11-1 to TRBJ1-3, with TRBD1 as a possible D gene (6 bases). The CDR3 has 14 amino acids. The germline V gene encodes CDR1 SGHAT and CDR2 FQDESV (reference sequence). V was shortened by 3 bases and J by 5 bases, with 11 bases between the two germline ends. The chain's CDR3 is CASSLLDRRNTIYF. The CDR3 nucleotides are TGTGCCAGCAGCTTGTTGGACAGAAGAAACACCATATATTTT.

This sequence joins TRBV30 and TRBJ1-1; 9 bases fit TRBD1. This CDR3 comprises 14 residues. V shed 7 bases and J 5 bases; nucleotides not matched to a gene: 11. CDR1 GTSNPN and CDR2 SVGIG come from the germline V gene (reference sequence). The CDR3 loop reads CASRKGQGRTEAFF. The CDR3 coding sequence is TGTGCCTCGCGAAAAGGACAGGGGAGAACTGAAGCTTTCTTT. Full variable domain (missing parts from reference TRBV30 and TRBJ1-1): SQTIHQWPATLVQPVGSPLSLECTVEGTSNPNLYWYRQAAGRGLQLLFYSVGIGQISSEVPQNLSASRPQDRQFILSSKKLLLSDSGFYLCASRKGQGRTEAFFGQGTRLTVV.

In this sample, this clone turned up once. The CDR3 coding sequence is TGTGCCAGCAGCTTTTTAGGGGATCAGCCCCAGCATTTT. Residues: CASSFLGDQPQHF. This sequence joins TRBV5-4 and TRBJ1-5, with D tentatively TRBD1 (5 bases). Trimming took 2 bases from V and 5 from J, leaving 8 bases between them. The CDR3 runs to 13 residues. Germline V gene lookup returns CDR1 SGHNT and CDR2 YYREEE (reference sequence).

The chain is built from TRBV27 and TRBJ2-1; tentative D call: TRBD2 (5 bases). Germline lookup yields CDR1 MNHEY and CDR2 SMNVEV (reference sequence). V shed 3 bases and J shed 2 bases, with 8 bases lying between them. CDR3 length equals 14 residues. The CDR3 DNA reads TGTGCCAGCAGTTTGGTAGCGACCTACAATGAGCAGTTCTTC. Translating gives CASSLVATYNEQFF.

This chain joins TRBV5-6 and TRBJ1-1, with unresolved D. The V gene's germline CDR1 is SGHDT and CDR2 YYEEEE. The CDR3 has 13 amino acids. With 1 base removed from V and 0 bases from J, the gap between germline ends came to 4 bases. The CDR3 sequence: CASSLSLNTEAFF. The CDR3 DNA reads TGTGCCAGCAGCTTGTCATTGAACACTGAAGCTTTCTTT.